This T cell receptor beta chain was documented in a study of type 1 regulatory T cells. For the study at large: An in vitro protocol generated T-allo10, a Tr1-enriched, alloantigen-specific CD4 T cell product.

Findings and caveats of the study: Tr1 cells had a more restricted TCR repertoire than non-Tr1 cells.

To note about this clonotype: The antigen remains unidentified.

TCRdb fed the reads into MiXCR, producing one record per CDR3 protein. Among tens of thousands of distinct CDR3 sequences listed, less than 25% were seen once. The J segment lost 4 bases and the V segment lost 3 bases, leaving 7 bases of the junction unmatched. The CDR3 runs to 17 residues. Germline V gene sequence: CDR1 ENHRY, CDR2 SYGVKD. The source material was cultured type 1 regulatory T (Tr1) cells, either the whole culture or a sorted fraction (not recorded which). The gene calls are TRBV10-3 and TRBJ2-6; 9 nucleotides align to TRBD2. The receptor comes from a human donor in good health. CDR3 amino acids: CAISEFAGGLGANVLTF. For the CDR3, the DNA is TGTGCCATCAGTGAATTTGCGGGAGGGCTGGGGGCCAACGTCCTGACTTTC.